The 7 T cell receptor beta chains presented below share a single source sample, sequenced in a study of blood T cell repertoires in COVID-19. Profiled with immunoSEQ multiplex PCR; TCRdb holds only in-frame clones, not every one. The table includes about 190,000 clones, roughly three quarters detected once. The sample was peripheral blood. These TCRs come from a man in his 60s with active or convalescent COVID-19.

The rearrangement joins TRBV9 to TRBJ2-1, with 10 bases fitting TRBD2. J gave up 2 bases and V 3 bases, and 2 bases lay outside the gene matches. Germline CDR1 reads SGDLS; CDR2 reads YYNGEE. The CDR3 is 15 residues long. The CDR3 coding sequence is TGTGCCAGCAGCGCCGGACTAGCGGCCTACAATGAGCAGTTCTTC. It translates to CASSAGLAAYNEQFF. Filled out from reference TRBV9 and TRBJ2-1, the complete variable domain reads DSGVTQTPKHLITATGQRVTLRCSPRSGDLSVYWYQQSLDQGLQFLIQYYNGEERAKGNILERFSAQQFPDLHSELNLSSLELGDSALYFCASSAGLAAYNEQFFGPGTRLTVL.

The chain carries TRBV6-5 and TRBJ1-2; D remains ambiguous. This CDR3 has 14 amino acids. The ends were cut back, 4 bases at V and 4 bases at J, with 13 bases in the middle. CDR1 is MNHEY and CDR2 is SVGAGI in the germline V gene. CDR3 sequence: CASSLLGRSYGYTF. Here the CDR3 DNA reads TGTGCCAGCAGTTTACTGGGCAGATCCTATGGCTACACCTTC.

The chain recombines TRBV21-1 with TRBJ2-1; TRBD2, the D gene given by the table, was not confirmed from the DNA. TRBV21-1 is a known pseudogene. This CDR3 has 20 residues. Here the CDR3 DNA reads TGTGCCAGCAGAGCTGGACTAGCGGGAGAGATGAGCCGTTCCTACAATGAGCAGTTCTTC. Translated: CASRAGLAGEMSRSYNEQFF.

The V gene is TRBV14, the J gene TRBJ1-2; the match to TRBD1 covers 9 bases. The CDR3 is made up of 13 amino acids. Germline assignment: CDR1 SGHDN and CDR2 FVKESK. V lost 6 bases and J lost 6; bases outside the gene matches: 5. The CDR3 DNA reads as TGTGCCAGCAGTTTCGGACAGGGGCATGGCTACACCTTC. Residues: CASSFGQGHGYTF.

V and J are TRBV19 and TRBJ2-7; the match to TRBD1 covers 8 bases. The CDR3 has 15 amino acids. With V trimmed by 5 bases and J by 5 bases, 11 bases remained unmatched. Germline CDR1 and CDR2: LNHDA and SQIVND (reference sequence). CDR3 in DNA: TGTGCCAGTAGTCAAACAGGGGGATCTAGTAACGAGCAGTACTTC. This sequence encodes CASSQTGGSSNEQYF.

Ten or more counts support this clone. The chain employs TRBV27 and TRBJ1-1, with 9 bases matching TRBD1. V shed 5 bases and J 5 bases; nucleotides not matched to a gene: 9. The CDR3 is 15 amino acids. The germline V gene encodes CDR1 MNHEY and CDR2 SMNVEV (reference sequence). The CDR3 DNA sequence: TGTGCCAGCAGTAAACCTACAGGGGGCAGAACTGAAGCTTTCTTT. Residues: CASSKPTGGRTEAFF.

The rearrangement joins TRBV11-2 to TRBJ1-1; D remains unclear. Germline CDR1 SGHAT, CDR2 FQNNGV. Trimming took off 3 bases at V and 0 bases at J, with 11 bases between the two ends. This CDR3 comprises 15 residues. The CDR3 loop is CASSFERRLNTEAFF. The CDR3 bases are TGTGCCAGCAGCTTCGAGCGGCGGTTGAACACTGAAGCTTTCTTT.